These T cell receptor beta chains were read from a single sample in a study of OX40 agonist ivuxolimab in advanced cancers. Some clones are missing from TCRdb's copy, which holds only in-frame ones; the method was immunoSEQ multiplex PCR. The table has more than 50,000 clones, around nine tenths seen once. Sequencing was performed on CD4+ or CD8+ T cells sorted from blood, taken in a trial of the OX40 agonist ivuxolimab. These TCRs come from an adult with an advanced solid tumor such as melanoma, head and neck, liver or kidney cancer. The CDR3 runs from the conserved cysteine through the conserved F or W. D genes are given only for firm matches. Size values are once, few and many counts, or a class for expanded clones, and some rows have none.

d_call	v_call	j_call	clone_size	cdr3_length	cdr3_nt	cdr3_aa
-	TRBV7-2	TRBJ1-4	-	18	TGTGCCAGCAGCTTAGTCCGTTACAGGGTAATATCTAATGAAAAACTGTTTTTT	CASSLVRYRVISNEKLFF
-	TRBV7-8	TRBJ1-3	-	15	TGTGCCAGCAGCTCAATCCCGGGGGCTGGAAACACCATATATTTT	CASSSIPGAGNTIYF
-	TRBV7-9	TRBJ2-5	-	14	TGTGCCACGGAGGGGGGGGCCCAACAAGAGACCCAGTACTTC	CATEGGAQQETQYF
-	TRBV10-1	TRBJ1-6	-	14	TGCGCCAGCAGTGATCCAGGGGCGGAATCACCCCTCCACTTT	CASSDPGAESPLHF
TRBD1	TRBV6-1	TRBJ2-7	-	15	TGTGCCAGCACCGACCCTCGGACAGGGGGCGACGAGCAGTACTTC	CASTDPRTGGDEQYF
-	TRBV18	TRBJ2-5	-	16	TGTGCCAGCTCACCATTGAGGGGTAACTTCCAAGAGACCCAGTACTTC	CASSPLRGNFQETQYF
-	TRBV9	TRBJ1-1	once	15	TGTGCCAGCAGCTCGTTCCCCGGCAGGAACACTGAAGCTTTCTTT	CASSSFPGRNTEAFF
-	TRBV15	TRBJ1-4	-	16	TGTGCCACCAGCAGAGATCGGGGCAGGGTTTATGAAAAACTGTTTTTT	CATSRDRGRVYEKLFF
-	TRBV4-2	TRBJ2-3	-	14	TGTGCCAGCAGCCAAGAAGACATTAAAGATACGCAGTATTTT	CASSQEDIKDTQYF
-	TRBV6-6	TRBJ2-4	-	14	TGTGCCAGCAGTTACCCGGGGACGGCTAACATTCAGTACTTC	CASSYPGTANIQYF
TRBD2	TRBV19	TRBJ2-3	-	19	TGTGCCAGTAGTATGGGTGCCCCCGGGACTAGCGGACCCACAGATACGCAGTATTTT	CASSMGAPGTSGPTDTQYF
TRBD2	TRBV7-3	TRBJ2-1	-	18	TGTGCCAGCAGCTTATATCGGGCTAGCGGGGGAACCTACAATGAGCAGTTCTTC	CASSLYRASGGTYNEQFF
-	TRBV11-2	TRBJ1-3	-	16	TGTGCCAGCAGCTCCCATGGGGTAGGGGGAGAGGACACCATATATTTT	CASSSHGVGGEDTIYF
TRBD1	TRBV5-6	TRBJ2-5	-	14	TGTGCCAGCAGCCCTACGACAGGGGCAGAGACCCAGTACTTC	CASSPTTGAETQYF
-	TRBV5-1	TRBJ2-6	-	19	TGCGCCAGCAGCTTGCCCTCCCAGGGTACTTACTCTGGGGCCAACGTCCTGACTTTC	CASSLPSQGTYSGANVLTF
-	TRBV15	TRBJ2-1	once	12	TGTGCCACCAGCAGAGATCTGGTCTTGCAGTTCTTC	CATSRDLVLQFF
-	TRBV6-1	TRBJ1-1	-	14	TGTGCCAGCAGTGGGGGGGCACTGGGGTCAAAAGCTTTCTTT	CASSGGALGSKAFF
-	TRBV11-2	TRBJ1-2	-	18	TGTGCCAGCAGCTTAGAGGGGGGCGGCCGAGCCTATAACTATGGCTACACCTTC	CASSLEGGGRAYNYGYTF
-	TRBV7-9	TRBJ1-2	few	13	TGTGCCAGCAGCTTCGAGTCGAAGCGGGGCTACACCTTC	CASSFESKRGYTF
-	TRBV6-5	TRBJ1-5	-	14	TGTGCCAGCAGTCCGTACGGAGGTCAGCAGCCCCAGCATTTT	CASSPYGGQQPQHF
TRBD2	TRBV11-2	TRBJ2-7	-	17	TGTGCCAGCAGCTTAGCTTCTAGCGGGGGGAGCTCCTACGAGCAGTACTTC	CASSLASSGGSSYEQYF
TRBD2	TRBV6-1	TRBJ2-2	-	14	TGTGCCAGCATCTGGCTAGCGGGGACCGGGGAGCTGTTTTTT	CASIWLAGTGELFF
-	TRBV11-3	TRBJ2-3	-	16	TGTGCCAGCAGCTCCCGTTGGGGGGCCGAGGCAGATACGCAGTATTTT	CASSSRWGAEADTQYF
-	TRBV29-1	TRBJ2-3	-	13	TGCAGCGTTATAGACACTAGCACAGATACGCAGTATTTT	CSVIDTSTDTQYF
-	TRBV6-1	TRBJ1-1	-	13	TGTGCCAGCAGTGAGGAGACAGCGGGTGAAGCTTTCTTT	CASSEETAGEAFF
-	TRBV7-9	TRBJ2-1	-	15	TGTGCCAGCAGCCCAAGGAGGGACGCCCACAATGAGCAGTTCTTC	CASSPRRDAHNEQFF
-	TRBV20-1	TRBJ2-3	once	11	TGCAGTGTCTTGCGGATAAATACGCAGTATTTT	CSVLRINTQYF
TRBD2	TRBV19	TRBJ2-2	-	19	TGTGCCAGTACCCCGGGACTAGCGGGGGCCGACAACAAAGCCGGGGAGCTGTTTTTT	CASTPGLAGADNKAGELFF
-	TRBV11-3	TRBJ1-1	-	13	TGTGCCAGCAGCTTATCAGAGGGGACTGAAGCTTTCTTT	CASSLSEGTEAFF
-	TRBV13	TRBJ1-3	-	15	TGTGCCAGCAGCTTAAGAAGAGGTTCCGGAAACACCATATATTTT	CASSLRRGSGNTIYF
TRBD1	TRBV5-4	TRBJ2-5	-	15	TGTGCCAGCAGCTTGGTGGGACAGGGGGGGGTAGAGCAGTACTTC	CASSLVGQGGVEQYF
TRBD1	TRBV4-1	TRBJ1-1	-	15	TGCGCCAGCAGCCAAGATGACAGGGGGGGCACTGAAGCTTTCTTT	CASSQDDRGGTEAFF
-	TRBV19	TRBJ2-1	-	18	TGTGCCAGTAGTATGGGACGGGGTACGCTTTCATCCTACAATGAGCAGTTCTTC	CASSMGRGTLSSYNEQFF
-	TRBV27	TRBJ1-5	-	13	TGTGCCAGCAGTTTTTTCCCCTCTCAGCCCCAGCATTTT	CASSFFPSQPQHF
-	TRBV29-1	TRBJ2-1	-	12	TGCAGCGTAGCCGGGAGCGACAATGAGCAGTTCTTC	CSVAGSDNEQFF
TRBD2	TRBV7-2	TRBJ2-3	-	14	TGTGCCAGCAATACGCGGGGGGGCACAGATACGCAGTATTTT	CASNTRGGTDTQYF
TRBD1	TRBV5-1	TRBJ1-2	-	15	TGCGCCAGCAGCACCACAGGGGTGCCTAACTATGGCTACACCTTC	CASSTTGVPNYGYTF
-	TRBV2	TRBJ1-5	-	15	TGTGCCAGCAGTGAAAACCCCGGGACTAATCAGCCCCAGCATTTT	CASSENPGTNQPQHF
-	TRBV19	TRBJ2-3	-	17	TGTGCCAGTAGTATTGGGCACGTAGCGACCAGGGAAGATACGCAGTATTTT	CASSIGHVATREDTQYF
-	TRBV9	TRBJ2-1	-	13	TGTGCCAGCAGCGCCCGGGGCCGGGATGAGCAGTTCTTC	CASSARGRDEQFF
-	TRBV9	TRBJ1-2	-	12	TGTGCCAGCAGCCAGGATTTCTATGGCTACACCTTC	CASSQDFYGYTF
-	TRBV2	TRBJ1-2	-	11	TGTGCCAGAAGCTCCAAGAATGGCTACACCTTC	CARSSKNGYTF
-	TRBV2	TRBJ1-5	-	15	TGTGCCAGCAGTGAAAGGACAACTAGCAATCAGCCCCAGCATTTT	CASSERTTSNQPQHF
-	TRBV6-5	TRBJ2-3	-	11	TGTGCCAGCAGTCCCGTTGATACGCAGTATTTT	CASSPVDTQYF